The clone carrying this TCR beta chain has just a few counts. Combining a sample-barcoded 5' primer with a J-beta primer mix, a second PCR ran for roughly 7 to 12 cycles. TCRdb analysed the 5' RACE reads with MiXCR anew, one entry per CDR3 protein. The table includes roughly 800,000 distinct CDR3 sequences, roughly 50% detected once. These data originate in a study of blood T cells in healthy people across ages. The CDR3 spans 15 residues. Germline lookup yields CDR1 SGHRS and CDR2 YFSETQ. V shed 4 bases and J shed 4 bases, with 17 bases lying between them. The sequenced material came from blood. The chain employs TRBV5-1 and TRBJ2-5, with D perhaps assigned TRBD1 or TRBD2 (5 bases each). The receptor comes from a man aged 25-45 years in good health. CDR3 sequence: CASSDSGTRRETQYF. CDR3 nucleotide sequence: TGCGCCAGCAGCGACTCCGGGACCCGGCGAGAGACCCAGTACTTC.